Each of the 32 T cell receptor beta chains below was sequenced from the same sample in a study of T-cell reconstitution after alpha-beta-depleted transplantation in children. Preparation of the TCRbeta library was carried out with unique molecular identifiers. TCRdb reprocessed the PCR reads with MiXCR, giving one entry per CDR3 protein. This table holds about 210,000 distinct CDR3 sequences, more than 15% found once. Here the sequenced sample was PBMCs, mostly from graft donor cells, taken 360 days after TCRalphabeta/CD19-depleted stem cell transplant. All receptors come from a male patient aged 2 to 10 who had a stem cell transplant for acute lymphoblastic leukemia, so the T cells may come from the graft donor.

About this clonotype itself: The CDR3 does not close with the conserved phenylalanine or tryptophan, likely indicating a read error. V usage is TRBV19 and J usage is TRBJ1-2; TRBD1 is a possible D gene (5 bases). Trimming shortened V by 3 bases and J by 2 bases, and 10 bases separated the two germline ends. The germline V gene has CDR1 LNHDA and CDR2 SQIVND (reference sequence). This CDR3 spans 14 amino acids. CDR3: CASSIRGPNYGYTY. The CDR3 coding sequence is TGTGCCAGTAGTATCCGGGGCCCGAACTATGGCTACACCTAC.

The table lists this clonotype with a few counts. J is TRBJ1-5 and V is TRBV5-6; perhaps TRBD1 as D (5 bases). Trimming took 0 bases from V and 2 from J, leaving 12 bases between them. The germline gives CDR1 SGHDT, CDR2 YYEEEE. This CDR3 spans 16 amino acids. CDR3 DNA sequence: TGTGCCAGCAGCTTGGCCAGGGACGTGGGCAATCAGCCCCAGCATTTT. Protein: CASSLARDVGNQPQHF. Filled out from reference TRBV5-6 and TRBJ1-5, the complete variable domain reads DAGVTQSPTHLIKTRGQQVTLRCSPKSGHDTVSWYQQALGQGPQFIFQYYEEEERQRGNFPDRFSGHQFPNYSSELNVNALLLGDSALYLCASSLARDVGNQPQHFGDGTRLSIL.

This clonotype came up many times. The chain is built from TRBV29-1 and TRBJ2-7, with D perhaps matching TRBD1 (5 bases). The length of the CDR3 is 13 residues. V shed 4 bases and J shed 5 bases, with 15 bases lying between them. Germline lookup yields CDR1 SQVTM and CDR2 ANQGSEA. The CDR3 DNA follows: TGCAGCGTTGCAGGGAAACCGTACCACGAGCAGTACTTC. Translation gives CSVAGKPYHEQYF.

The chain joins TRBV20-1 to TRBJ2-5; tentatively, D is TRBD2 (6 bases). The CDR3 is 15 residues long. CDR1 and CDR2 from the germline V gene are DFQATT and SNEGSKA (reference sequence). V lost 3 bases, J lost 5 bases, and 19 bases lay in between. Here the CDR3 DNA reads TGCAGTGCTAGTCGGCCGGGAGCCCCTCAGGAGACCCAGTACTTC. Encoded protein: CSASRPGAPQETQYF.

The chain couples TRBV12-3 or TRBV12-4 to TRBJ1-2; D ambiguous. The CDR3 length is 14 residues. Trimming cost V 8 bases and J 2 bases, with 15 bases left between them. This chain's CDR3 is CASDYTGNNYGYTF. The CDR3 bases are TGTGCCAGCGACTACACCGGGAACAACTATGGCTACACCTTC.

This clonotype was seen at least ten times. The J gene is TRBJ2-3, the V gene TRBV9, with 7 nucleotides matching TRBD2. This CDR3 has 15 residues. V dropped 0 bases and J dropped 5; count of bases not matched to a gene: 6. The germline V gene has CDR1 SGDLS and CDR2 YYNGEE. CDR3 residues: CASSVVKRGGDTQYF. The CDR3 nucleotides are TGTGCCAGCAGCGTAGTAAAGCGGGGAGGAGATACGCAGTATTTT.

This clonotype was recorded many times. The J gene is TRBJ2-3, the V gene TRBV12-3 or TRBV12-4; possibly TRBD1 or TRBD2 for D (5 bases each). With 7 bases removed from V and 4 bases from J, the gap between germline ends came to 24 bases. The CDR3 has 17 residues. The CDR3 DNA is TGTGCCAGCACCTTATCCCGTCCCGGGACCGTTTCAGATACGCAGTATTTT. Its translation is CASTLSRPGTVSDTQYF.

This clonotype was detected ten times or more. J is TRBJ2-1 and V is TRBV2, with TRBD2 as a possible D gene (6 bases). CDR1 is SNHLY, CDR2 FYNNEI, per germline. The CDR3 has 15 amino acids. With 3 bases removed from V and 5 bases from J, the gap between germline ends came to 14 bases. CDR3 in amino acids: CASSDRGRNNNEQFF. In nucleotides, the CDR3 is TGTGCCAGCAGTGACCGGGGGAGAAACAACAATGAGCAGTTCTTC.

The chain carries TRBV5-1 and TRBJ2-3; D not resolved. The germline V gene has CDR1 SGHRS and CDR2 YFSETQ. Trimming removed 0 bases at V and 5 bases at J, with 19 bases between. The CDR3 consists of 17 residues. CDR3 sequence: CASSLEFRATEIDTQYF. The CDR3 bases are TGCGCCAGCAGCTTGGAATTCCGGGCCACCGAAATAGATACGCAGTATTTT. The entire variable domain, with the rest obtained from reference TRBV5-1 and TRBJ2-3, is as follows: KAGVTQTPRYLIKTRGQQVTLSCSPISGHRSVSWYQQTPGQGLQFLFEYFSETQRNKGNFPGRFSGRQFSNSRSEMNVSTLELGDSALYLCASSLEFRATEIDTQYFGPGTRLTVL.

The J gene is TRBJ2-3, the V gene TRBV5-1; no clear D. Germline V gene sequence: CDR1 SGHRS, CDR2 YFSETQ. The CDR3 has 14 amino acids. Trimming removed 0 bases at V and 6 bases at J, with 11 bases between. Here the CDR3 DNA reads TGCGCCAGCAGCTTGGAAGGGTACGGGGATACGCAGTATTTT. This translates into CASSLEGYGDTQYF.

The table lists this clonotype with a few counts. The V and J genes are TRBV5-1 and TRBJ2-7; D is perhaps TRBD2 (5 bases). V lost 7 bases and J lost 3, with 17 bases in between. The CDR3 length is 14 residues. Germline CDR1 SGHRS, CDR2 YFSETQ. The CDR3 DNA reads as TGCGCCAGCTCTCATAAACTGGAGGACTACGAGCAGTACTTC. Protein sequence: CASSHKLEDYEQYF.

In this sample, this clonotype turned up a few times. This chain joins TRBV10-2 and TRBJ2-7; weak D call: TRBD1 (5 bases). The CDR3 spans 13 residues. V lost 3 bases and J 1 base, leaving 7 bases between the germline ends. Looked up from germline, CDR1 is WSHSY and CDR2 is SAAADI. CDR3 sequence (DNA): TGCGCCAGCAGTGACAGACAGTCCTACGAGCAGTACTTC. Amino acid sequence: CASSDRQSYEQYF.

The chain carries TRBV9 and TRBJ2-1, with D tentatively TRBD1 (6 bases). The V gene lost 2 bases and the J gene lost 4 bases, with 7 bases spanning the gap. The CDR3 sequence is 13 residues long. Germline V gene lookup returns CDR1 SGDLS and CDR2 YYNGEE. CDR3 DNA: TGTGCCAGCAGCGTTACAGGGTACAATGAGCAGTTCTTC. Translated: CASSVTGYNEQFF.

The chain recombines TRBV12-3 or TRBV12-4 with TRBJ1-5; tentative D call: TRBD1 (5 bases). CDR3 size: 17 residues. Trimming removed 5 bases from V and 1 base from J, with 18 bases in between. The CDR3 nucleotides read TGTGCCAGCAGTCCCGAAGGGTGGGGGAGAAGCAATCAGCCCCAGCATTTT. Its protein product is CASSPEGWGRSNQPQHF.

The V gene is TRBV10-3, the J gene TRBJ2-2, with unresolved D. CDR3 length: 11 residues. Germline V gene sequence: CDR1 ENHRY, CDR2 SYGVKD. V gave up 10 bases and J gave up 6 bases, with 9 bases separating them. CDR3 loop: CATSSPGELFF. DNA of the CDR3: TGTGCCACCTCTTCGCCCGGGGAGCTGTTTTTT.

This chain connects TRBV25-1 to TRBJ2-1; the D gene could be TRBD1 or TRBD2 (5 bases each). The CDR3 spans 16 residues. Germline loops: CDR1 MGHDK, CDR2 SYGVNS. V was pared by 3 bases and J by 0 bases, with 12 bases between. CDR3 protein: CASSERGPRSYNEQFF. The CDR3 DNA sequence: TGTGCCAGCAGTGAGAGGGGACCCCGCTCCTACAATGAGCAGTTCTTC.

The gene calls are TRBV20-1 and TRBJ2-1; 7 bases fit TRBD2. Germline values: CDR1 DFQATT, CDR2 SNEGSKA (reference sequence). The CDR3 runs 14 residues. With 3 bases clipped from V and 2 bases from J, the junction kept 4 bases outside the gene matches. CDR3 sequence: CSARKRDAYNEQFF. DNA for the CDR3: TGCAGTGCTAGGAAGCGGGATGCCTACAATGAGCAGTTCTTC.

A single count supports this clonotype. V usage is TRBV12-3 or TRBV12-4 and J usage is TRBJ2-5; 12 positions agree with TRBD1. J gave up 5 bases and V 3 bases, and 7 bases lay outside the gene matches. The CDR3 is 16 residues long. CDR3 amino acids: CASSFGGQGALETQYF. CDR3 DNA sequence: TGTGCCAGCAGTTTTGGGGGACAGGGGGCACTGGAGACCCAGTACTTC.

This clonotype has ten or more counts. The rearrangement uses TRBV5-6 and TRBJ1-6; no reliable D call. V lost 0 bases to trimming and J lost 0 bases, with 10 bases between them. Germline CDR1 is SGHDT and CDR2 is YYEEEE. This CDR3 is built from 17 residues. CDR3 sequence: CASSLDRGSSYNSPLHF. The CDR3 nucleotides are TGTGCCAGCAGCTTGGACCGAGGGAGCTCCTATAATTCACCCCTCCACTTT.

The CDR3 DNA reads as TGTGCCAGCAGCCAAGATCCCAGGGTAACCTACGAGCAGTACTTC. Its translation is CASSQDPRVTYEQYF. The chain joins TRBV3-1 to TRBJ2-7; weak D call: TRBD1 (5 bases). The CDR3 covers 15 residues. CDR1 is LGHDT and CDR2 is YNNKEL in the germline V gene (reference sequence). V was clipped by 0 bases and J by 2 bases, with 11 bases between them.

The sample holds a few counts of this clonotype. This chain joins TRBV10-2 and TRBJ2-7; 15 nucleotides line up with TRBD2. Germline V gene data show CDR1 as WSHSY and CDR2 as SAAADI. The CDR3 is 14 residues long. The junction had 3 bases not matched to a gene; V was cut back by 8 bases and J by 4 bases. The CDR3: CASWTSGGVYEQYF. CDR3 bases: TGCGCCAGCTGGACTAGCGGGGGGGTTTACGAGCAGTACTTC.

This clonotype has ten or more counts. Written as DNA, the CDR3 is TGCGCCAGCAGCGGACTACCGGGACTAGCGGGGGGATACTACAATGAGCAGTTCTTC. Translated, it gives CASSGLPGLAGGYYNEQFF. The chain couples TRBV4-1 to TRBJ2-1; 15 bases fit TRBD2. V shed 5 bases, J shed 3 bases, and the junction held 11 bases outside the gene matches. This CDR3 is 19 amino acids long. The germline gives CDR1 MGHRA, CDR2 YSYEKL.

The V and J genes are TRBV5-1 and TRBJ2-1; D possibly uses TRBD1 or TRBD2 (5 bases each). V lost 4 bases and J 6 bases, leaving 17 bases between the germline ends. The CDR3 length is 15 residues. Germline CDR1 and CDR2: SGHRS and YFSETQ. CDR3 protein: CASSRTPPGINEQFF. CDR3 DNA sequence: TGCGCCAGCAGCCGGACTCCCCCAGGGATCAATGAGCAGTTCTTC.

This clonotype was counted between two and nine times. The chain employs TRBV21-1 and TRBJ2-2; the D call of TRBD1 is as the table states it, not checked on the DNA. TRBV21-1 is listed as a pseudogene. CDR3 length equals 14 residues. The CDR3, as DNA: TGTGCCAGCAGCAATCAGGGGGGCACCGGGGAGCTGTTTTTT. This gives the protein CASSNQGGTGELFF.

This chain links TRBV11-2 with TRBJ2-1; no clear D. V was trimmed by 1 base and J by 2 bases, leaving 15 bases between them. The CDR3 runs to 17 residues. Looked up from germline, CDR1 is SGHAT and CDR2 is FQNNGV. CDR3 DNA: TGTGCCAGCAGCTTAGGACGGTCTGGGTCCCCCTACAATGAGCAGTTCTTC. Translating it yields CASSLGRSGSPYNEQFF.

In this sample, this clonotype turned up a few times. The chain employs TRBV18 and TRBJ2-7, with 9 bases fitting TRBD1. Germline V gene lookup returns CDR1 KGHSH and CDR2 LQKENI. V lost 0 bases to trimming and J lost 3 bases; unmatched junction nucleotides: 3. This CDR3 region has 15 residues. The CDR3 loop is CASSPPGQGFYEQYF. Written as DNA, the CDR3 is TGTGCCAGCTCACCACCGGGACAGGGTTTCTACGAGCAGTACTTC.

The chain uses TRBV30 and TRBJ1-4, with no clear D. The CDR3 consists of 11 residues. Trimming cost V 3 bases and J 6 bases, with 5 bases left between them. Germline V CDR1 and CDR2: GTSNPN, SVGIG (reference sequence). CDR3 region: CAWSIDEKLFF. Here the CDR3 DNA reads TGTGCCTGGAGCATCGATGAAAAACTGTTTTTT.

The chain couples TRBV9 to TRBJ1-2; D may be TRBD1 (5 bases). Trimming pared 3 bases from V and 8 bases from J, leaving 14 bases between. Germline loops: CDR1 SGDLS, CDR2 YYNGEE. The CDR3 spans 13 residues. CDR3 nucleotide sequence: TGTGCCAGCAGCGCCGGGACGGGGCAGGGCTACACCTTC. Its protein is CASSAGTGQGYTF.

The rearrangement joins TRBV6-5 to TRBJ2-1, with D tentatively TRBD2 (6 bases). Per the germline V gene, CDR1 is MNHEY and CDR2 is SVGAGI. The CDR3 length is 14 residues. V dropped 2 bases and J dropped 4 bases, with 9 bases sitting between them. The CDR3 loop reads CASSYGLLYNEQFF. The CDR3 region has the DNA TGTGCCAGCAGTTACGGACTACTATACAATGAGCAGTTCTTC.

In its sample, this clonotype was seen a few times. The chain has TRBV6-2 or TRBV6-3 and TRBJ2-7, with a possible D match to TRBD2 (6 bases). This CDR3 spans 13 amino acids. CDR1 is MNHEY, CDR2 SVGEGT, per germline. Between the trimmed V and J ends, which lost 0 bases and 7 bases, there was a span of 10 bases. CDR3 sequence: CASSYSKTREQYF. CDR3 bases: TGTGCCAGCAGTTACTCGAAGACTAGAGAGCAGTACTTC.

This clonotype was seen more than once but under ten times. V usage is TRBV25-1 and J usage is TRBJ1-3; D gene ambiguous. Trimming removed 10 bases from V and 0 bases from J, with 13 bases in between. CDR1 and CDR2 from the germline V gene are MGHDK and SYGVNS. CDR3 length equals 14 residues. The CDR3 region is CATRPSSSGNTIYF. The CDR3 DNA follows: TGTGCCACCAGGCCCTCGTCCTCTGGAAACACCATATATTTT.

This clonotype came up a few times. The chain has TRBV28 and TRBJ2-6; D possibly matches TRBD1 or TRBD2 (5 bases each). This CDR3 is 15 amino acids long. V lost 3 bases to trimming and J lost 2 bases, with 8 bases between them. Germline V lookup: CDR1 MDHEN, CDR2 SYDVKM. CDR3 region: CASSLMGAGANVLTF. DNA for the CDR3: TGTGCCAGCAGTTTGATGGGGGCTGGGGCCAACGTCCTGACTTTC.